This T cell receptor beta chain emerged from a study of cytomegalovirus exposure and HLA in healthy donors. Across the whole study: Researchers found that roughly 81% of fewer than 450 genotyped donors fell within the Caucasian-associated ancestry cluster. Study findings and constraints: Association of a missense DCLRE1C variant with TCR beta V- and J-gene trimming was reported in a later analysis. Several of the most significant clusters appeared, in a later analysis, to be linked to common viral pathogens.

On this clone: The antigen is not known.

CDR3 length: 14 amino acids. Between the trimmed V and J ends, which lost 5 bases and 1 base, there was a span of 9 bases. The germline gives CDR1 MNHEY, CDR2 SVGAGI. Researchers ran the PCR with 60 Vbeta and 13 Jbeta primers. Assay used: immunoSEQ multiplex PCR; TCRdb lists only in-frame clones, some missing. Its table records about 110,000 clones. This sequence originates from a man in his forties in good health and CMV-seropositive. The chain is built from TRBV6-5 and TRBJ1-5, with D possibly TRBD1 on 5 matching bases. The sample consisted of PBMCs. This CDR3 reads CASSAAGSNQPQHF. CDR3 DNA: TGTGCCAGCAGTGCAGCAGGGAGCAATCAGCCCCAGCATTTT.